This TCR beta chain was identified during a study of technical replicates of blood from a few donors. CDR1 is GTSNPN and CDR2 is SVGIG in the germline V gene (reference sequence). The V end lost 0 bases, the J end lost 1 base, and 8 bases lay between the germline ends. The CDR3 is 14 residues long. Sequenced by immunoSEQ multiplex PCR; TCRdb stores in-frame clones only, minus some. The repertoire holds tens of thousands of clones, 80% to 95% seen once, with about 4.6% in the top ten. The sequence derives from a human donor in good health. Some clones in this sample may be carry-over from other donors' samples. This chain uses TRBV30 with TRBJ2-3, with TRBD2 as a possible D gene (6 bases). Material for sequencing was PBMCs. The CDR3 DNA sequence: TGTGCCTGGAGTGTATCTAGCGGCACAGATACGCAGTATTTT. This gives the protein CAWSVSSGTDTQYF.